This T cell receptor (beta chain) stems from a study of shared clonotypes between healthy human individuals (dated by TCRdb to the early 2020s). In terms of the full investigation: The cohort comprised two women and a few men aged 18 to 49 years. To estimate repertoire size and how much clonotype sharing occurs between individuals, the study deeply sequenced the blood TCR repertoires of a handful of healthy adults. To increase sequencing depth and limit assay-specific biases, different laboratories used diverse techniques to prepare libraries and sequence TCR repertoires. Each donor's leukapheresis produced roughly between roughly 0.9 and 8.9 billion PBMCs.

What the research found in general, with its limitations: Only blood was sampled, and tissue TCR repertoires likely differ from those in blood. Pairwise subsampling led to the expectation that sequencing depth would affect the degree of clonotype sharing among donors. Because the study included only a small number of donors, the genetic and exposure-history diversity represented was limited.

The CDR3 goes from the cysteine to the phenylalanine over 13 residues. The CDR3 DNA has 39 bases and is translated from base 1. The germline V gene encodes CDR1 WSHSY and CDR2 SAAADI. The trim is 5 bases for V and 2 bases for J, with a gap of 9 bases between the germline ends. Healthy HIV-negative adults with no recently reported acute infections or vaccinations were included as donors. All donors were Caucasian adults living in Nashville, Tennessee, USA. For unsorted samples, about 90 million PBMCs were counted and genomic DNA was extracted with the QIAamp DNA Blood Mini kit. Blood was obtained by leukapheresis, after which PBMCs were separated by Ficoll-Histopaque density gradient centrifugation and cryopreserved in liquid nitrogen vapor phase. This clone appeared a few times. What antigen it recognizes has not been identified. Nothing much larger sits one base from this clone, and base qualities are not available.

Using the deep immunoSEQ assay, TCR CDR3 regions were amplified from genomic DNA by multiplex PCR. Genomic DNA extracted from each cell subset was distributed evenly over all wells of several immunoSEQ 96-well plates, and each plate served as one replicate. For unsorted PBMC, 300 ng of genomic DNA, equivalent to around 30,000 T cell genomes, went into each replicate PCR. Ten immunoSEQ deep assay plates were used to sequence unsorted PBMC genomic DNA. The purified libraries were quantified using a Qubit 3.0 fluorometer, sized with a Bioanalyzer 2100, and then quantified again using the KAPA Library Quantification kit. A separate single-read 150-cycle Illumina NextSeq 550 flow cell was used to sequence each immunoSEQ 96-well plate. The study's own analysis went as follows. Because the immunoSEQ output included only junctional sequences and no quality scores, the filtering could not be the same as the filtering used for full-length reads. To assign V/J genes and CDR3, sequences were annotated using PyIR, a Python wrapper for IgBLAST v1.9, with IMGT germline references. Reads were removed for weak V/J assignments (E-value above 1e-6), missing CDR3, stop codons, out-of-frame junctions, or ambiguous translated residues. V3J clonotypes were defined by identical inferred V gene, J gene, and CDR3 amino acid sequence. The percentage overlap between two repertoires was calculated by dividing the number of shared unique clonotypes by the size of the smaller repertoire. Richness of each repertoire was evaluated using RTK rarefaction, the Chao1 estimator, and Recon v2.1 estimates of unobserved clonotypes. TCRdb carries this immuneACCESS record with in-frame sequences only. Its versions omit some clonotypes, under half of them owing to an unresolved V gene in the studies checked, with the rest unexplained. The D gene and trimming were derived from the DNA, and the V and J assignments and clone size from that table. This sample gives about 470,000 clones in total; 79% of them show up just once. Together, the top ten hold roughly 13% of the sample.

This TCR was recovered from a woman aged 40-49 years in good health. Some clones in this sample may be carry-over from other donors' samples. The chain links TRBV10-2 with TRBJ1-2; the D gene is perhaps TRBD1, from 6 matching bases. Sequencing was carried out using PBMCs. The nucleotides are TGCGCCAGCAGTTACAGGGAAAACTATGGCTACACCTTC. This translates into CASSYRENYGYTF.